The rows below give T cell receptor beta chains drawn from one sample of a study of T cells in tumors after PD-1 blockade. TCRdb's copy holds only in-frame clones and misses some; the assay was immunoSEQ multiplex PCR. The repertoire holds some 7,200 clones, with roughly two thirds as singletons. Here the sequenced sample was tumor tissue, taken after anti-PD-1 treatment. All receptors come from a human donor with basal cell carcinoma. CDR3s include the opening cysteine and the closing phenylalanine or tryptophan. A D gene is named only where the DNA matches it firmly. Expanded clones get a size class; other rows say once, few or many, or leave the size out.

TGCAGCGCCTCGGGACAGAGCTACAATGAGCAGTTCTTC CSASGQSYNEQFF TRBJ2-1 TRBV29-1 TRBD1 few
TGTGCCAGCAGCCTGCGGACAGGGGATATGAATGAGCAGTTCTTC CASSLRTGDMNEQFF TRBJ2-1 TRBV11-3 TRBD1 NA
TGCAGTGCTAGTCCCCTGGGCTCTGCACACTACGAGCAGTACTTC CSASPLGSAHYEQYF TRBJ2-7 TRBV20-1 NA large
TGCGCCAGCAGGCTACTAGCCCCAGATACGCAGTATTTT CASRLLAPDTQYF TRBJ2-3 TRBV5-1 NA NA
TGTGCCAGCAGGGGGGTTAGCTCCTACAATGAGCAGTTCTTC CASRGVSSYNEQFF TRBJ2-1 TRBV2 NA NA
TGTGCCAGCAGCTTAGATTCCCAGCCCCAGCATTTT CASSLDSQPQHF TRBJ1-5 TRBV7-9 NA NA
TGTGCCAGCAGTGGGGGGACAACTAATGAAAAACTGTTTTTT CASSGGTTNEKLFF TRBJ1-4 TRBV27 NA NA
TGTGCCATCAGAGCCGAGGCCCCTAATCAGCCCCAGCATTTT CAIRAEAPNQPQHF TRBJ1-5 TRBV10-3 NA NA
TGTGCCACCAGTGCTAGGGACGGCTCCGGGGAGCTGTTTTTT CATSARDGSGELFF TRBJ2-2 TRBV24-1 NA large
TGTGCCTGGAGTGTACTGGGACGGACGAATGAAAAACTGTTTTTT CAWSVLGRTNEKLFF TRBJ1-4 TRBV30 NA NA
TGTGCCAGCAGCCCCGGACTAGCGGGGTCCTCCTACGAGCAGTACTTC CASSPGLAGSSYEQYF TRBJ2-7 TRBV5-6 TRBD2 NA
TGTGCCAGCAGCTTAGGTCCGGGACAGAGCAATCAGCCCCAGCATTTT CASSLGPGQSNQPQHF TRBJ1-5 TRBV7-6 TRBD1 NA